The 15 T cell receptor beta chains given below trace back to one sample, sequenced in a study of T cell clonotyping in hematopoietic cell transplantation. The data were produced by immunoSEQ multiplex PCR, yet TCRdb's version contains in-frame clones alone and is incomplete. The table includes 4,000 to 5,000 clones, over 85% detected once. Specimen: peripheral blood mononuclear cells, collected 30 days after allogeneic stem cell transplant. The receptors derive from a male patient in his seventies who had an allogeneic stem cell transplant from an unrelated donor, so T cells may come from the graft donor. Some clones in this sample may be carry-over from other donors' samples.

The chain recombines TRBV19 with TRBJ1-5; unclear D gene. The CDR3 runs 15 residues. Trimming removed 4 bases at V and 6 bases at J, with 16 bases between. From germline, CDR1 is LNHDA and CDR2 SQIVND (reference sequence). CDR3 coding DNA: TGTGCCAGTAGTAGGAGGCAAGAGGGAGTTCAGCCCCAGCATTTT. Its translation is CASSRRQEGVQPQHF.

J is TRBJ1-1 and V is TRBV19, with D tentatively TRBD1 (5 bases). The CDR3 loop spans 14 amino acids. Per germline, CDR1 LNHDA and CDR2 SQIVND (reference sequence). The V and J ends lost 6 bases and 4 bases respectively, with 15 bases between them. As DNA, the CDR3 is TGTGCCAGTAGACCGACAAGGGGTTCCACTGAAGCTTTCTTT. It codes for CASRPTRGSTEAFF. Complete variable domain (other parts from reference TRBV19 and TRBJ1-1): DGGITQSPKYLFRKEGQNVTLSCEQNLNHDAMYWYRQDPGQGLRLIYYSQIVNDFQKGDIAEGYSVSREKKESFPLTVTSAQKNPTAFYLCASRPTRGSTEAFFGQGTRLTVV.

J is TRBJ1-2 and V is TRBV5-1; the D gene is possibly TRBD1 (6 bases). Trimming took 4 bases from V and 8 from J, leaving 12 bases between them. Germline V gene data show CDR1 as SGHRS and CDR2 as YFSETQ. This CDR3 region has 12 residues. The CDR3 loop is CASSDQGLGYTF. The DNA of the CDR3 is TGCGCCAGCAGCGACCAGGGGTTAGGCTACACCTTC.

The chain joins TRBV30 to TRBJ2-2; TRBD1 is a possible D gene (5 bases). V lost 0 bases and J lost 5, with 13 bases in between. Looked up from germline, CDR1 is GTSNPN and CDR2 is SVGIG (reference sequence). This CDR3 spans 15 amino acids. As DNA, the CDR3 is TGTGCCTGGAGTGTATACCAGGGCATGACCGGGGAGCTGTTTTTT. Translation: CAWSVYQGMTGELFF.

Here the CDR3 reads CASSLVAANYGYTF. DNA for the CDR3: TGTGCCAGCAGCTTAGTGGCAGCTAACTATGGCTACACCTTC. The chain joins TRBV7-2 to TRBJ1-2; D ambiguous. Per the germline V gene, CDR1 is SGHTA and CDR2 is FQGNSA. Trimming pared 1 base from V and 0 bases from J, leaving 6 bases between. The CDR3 totals 14 residues.

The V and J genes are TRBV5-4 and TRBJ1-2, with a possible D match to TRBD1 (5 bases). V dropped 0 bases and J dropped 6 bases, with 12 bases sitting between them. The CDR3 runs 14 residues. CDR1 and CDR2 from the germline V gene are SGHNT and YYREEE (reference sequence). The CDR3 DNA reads TGTGCCAGCAGCTTGGTAGGGACCCCTAATGGCTACACCTTC. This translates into CASSLVGTPNGYTF.

The DNA for the CDR3 is TGTGCCAGCAGTTTTTGGAGCGATCATAGCAATCAGCCCCAGCATTTT. As protein: CASSFWSDHSNQPQHF. The rearrangement joins TRBV28 to TRBJ1-5; D unresolved. Germline CDR1 is MDHEN and CDR2 is SYDVKM. This CDR3 has 16 amino acids. V was shortened by 3 bases and J by 0 bases, with 12 bases between the two germline ends.

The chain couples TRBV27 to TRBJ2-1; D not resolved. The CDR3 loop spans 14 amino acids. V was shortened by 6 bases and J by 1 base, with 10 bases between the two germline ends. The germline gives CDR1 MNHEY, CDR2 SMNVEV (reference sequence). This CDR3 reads CASRPDLSYNEQFF. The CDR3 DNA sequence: TGTGCCAGCAGGCCCGACTTGTCCTACAATGAGCAGTTCTTC.

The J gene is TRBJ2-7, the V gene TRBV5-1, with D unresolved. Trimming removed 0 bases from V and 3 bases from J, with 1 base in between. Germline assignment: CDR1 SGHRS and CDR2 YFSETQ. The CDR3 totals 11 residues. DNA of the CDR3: TGCGCCAGCAGCTTGGACTACGAGCAGTACTTC. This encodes CASSLDYEQYF.

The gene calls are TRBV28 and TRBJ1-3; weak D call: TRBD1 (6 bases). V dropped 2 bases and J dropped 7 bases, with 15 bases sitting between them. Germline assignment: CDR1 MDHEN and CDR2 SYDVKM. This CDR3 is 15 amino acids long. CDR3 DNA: TGTGCCAGCAGTTTACCCGGGACACCGGCGAACACCATATATTTT. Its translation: CASSLPGTPANTIYF. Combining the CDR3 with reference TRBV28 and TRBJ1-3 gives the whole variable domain DVKVTQSSRYLVKRTGEKVFLECVQDMDHENMFWYRQDPGLGLRLIYFSYDVKMKEKGDIPEGYSVSREKKERFSLILESASTNQTSMYLCASSLPGTPANTIYFGEGSWLTVV.

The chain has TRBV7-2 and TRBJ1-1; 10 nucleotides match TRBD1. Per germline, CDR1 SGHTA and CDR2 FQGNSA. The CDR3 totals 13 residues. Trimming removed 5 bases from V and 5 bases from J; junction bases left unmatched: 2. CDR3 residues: CASSTGQGTEAFF. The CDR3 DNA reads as TGTGCCAGCAGCACGGGACAGGGGACTGAAGCTTTCTTT. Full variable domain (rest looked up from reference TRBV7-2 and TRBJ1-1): GAGVSQSPSNKVTEKGKDVELRCDPISGHTALYWYRQSLGQGLEFLIYFQGNSAPDKSGLPSDRFSAERTGGSVSTLTIQRTQQEDSAVYLCASSTGQGTEAFFGQGTRLTVV.

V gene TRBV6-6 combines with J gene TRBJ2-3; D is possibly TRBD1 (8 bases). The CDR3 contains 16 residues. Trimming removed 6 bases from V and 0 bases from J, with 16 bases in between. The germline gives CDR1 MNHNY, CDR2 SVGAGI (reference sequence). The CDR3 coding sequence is TGTGCCAGCAGGGACAGGGTTAGCGGGAGCACAGATACGCAGTATTTT. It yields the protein CASRDRVSGSTDTQYF.

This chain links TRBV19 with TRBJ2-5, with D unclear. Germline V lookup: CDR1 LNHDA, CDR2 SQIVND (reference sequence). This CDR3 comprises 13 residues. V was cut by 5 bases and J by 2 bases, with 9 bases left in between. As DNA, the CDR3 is TGTGCCAGTAGTGTCCAGGCTCAAGAGACCCAGTACTTC. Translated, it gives CASSVQAQETQYF.

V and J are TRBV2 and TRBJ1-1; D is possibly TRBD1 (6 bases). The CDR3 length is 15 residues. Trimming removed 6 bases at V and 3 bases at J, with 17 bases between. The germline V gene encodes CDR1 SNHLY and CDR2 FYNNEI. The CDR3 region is CASSPRGTGYTEAFF. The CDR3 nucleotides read TGTGCCAGCAGCCCGAGGGGGACGGGTTACACTGAAGCTTTCTTT.

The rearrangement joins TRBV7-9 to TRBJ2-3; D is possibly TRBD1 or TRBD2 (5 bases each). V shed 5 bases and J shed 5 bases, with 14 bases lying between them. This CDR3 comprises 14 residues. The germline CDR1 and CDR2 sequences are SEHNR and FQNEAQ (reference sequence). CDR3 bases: TGTGCCAGCAGCCCCCCGCGAGGGGTAGATACGCAGTATTTT. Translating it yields CASSPPRGVDTQYF. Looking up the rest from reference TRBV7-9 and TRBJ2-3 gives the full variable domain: DTGVSQNPRHKITKRGQNVTFRCDPISEHNRLYWYRQTLGQGPEFLTYFQNEAQLEKSRLLSDRFSAERPKGSFSTLEIQRTEQGDSAMYLCASSPPRGVDTQYFGPGTRLTVL.